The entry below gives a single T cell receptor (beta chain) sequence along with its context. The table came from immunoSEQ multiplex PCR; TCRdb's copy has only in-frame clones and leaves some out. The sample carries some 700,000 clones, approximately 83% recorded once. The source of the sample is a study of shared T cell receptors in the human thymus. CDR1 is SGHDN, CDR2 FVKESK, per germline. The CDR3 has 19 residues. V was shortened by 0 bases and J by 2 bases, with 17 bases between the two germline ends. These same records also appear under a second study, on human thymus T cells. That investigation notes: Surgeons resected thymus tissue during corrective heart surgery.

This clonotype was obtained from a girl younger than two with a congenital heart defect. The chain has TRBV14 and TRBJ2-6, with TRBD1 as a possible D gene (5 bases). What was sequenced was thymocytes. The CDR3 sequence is CASSQEFLQGRTGANVLTF. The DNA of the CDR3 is TGTGCCAGCAGCCAAGAATTCTTGCAGGGTCGGACTGGGGCCAACGTCCTGACTTTC.